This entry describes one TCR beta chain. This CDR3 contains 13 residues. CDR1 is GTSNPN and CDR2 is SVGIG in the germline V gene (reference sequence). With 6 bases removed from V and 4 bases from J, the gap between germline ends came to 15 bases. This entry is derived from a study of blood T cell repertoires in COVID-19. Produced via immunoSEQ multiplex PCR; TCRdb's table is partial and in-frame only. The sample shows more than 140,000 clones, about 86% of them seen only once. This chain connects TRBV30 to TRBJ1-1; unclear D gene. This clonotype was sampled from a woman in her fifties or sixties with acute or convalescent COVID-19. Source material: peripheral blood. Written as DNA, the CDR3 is TGTGCCTGTTCCCACTCTGGCGGCACTGAAGCTTTCTTT. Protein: CACSHSGGTEAFF. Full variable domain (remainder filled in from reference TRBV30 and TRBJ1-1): SQTIHQWPATLVQPVGSPLSLECTVEGTSNPNLYWYRQAAGRGLQLLFYSVGIGQISSEVPQNLSASRPQDRQFILSSKKLLLSDSGFYLCACSHSGGTEAFFGQGTRLTVV.